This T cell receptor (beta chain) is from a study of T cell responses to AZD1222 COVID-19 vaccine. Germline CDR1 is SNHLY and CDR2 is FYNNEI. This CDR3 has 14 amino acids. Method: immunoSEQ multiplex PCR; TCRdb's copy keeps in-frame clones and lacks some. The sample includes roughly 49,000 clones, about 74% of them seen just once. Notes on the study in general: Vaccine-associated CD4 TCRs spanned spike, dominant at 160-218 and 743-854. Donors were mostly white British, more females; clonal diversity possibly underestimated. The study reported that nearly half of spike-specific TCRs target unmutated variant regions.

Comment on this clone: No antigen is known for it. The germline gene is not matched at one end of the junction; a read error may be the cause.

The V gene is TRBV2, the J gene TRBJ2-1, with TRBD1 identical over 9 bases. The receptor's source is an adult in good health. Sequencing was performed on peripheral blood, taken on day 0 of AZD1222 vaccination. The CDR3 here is CAGRRTGVWDEQFF. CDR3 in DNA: TGTGCCGGCAGGAGGACAGGGGTATGGGATGAGCAGTTCTTC.